The rows below give T cell receptor beta chains drawn from one sample of a study of blood T cell repertoires in COVID-19. Data came from immunoSEQ multiplex PCR; TCRdb stores just in-frame clones and leaves some out. The sample lists approximately 360,000 clones, 88% occurring once. The specimen sequenced was PBMCs or T cells enriched from blood (not recorded which). The origin of the receptors is a woman aged 25 to 45 with acute COVID-19. The conserved cysteine and the conserved F or W are not part of the CDR3 here. Each record gives: D gene, V gene, CDR3 protein. The D gene is left open where the match is weak.

d_gene: TRBD1; v_gene: TRBV29-1; CDR3aa: SVVDRGQVEQY
d_gene: TRBD1; v_gene: TRBV28; CDR3aa: ASSSPRGQNIGELF
d_gene: TRBD1; v_gene: TRBV5-5; CDR3aa: ASSLPIRTGMHEQY
d_gene: NA; v_gene: TRBV10-1; CDR3aa: ATSYGGNTEAF
d_gene: TRBD2; v_gene: TRBV5-4; CDR3aa: ASSLAVLAGGYNEQF
d_gene: TRBD1; v_gene: TRBV6-5; CDR3aa: ASKPTGTRNTIY
d_gene: TRBD2; v_gene: TRBV5-1; CDR3aa: ASSSYSGVGTGELF
d_gene: NA; v_gene: TRBV18; CDR3aa: ASSLQGGDTEAF
d_gene: NA; v_gene: TRBV12-5; CDR3aa: ASVNDRVWNTEAF
d_gene: NA; v_gene: TRBV6-5; CDR3aa: ASSYDESGSPLH
d_gene: TRBD1; v_gene: TRBV5-1; CDR3aa: ASSVPGTGNTEAF
d_gene: NA; v_gene: TRBV7-8; CDR3aa: ASSLLSDQPQH